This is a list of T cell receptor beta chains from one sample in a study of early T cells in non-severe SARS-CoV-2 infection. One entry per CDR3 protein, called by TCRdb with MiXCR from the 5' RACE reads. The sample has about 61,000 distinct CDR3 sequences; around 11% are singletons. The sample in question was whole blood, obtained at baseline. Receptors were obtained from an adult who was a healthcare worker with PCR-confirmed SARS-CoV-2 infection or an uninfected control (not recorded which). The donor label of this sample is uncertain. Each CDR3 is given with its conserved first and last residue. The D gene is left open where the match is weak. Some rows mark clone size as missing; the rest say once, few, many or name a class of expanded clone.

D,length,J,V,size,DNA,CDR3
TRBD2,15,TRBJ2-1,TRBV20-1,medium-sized,TGCAGTGCTAGAGTCGAGTCTAGCGGGGCGGATGAGCAGTTCTTC,CSARVESSGADEQFF
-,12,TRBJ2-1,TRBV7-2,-,TGTGCCAGCAGCCCCTGGACGTCCGAGCAGTTCTTC,CASSPWTSEQFF
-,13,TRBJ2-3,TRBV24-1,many,TGTGCCACCGGTTCCACTAACACAGATACGCAGTATTTT,CATGSTNTDTQYF
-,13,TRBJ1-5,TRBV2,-,TGTGCCAGCGGTTTAACGGGGGACCAGCCCCAGCATTTT,CASGLTGDQPQHF
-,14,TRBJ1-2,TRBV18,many,TGTGCCAGCTCACCTGACAGTAGCGGCTATGGCTACACCTTC,CASSPDSSGYGYTF
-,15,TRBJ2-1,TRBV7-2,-,TGTGCCAGCAGCTTGACCGGGGGCCGTCGCAATGAGCAGTTCTTC,CASSLTGGRRNEQFF
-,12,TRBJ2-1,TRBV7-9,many,TGTGCCAGCAGCCCACCGACGGATGAGCAGTTCTTC,CASSPPTDEQFF
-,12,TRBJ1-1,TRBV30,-,TGTGCCTGGGGCAGAGCGAACACTGAAGCTTTCTTT,CAWGRANTEAFF
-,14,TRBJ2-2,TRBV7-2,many,TGTGCCAGCAGCTTAACAGGAAACACCGGGGAGCTGTTTTTT,CASSLTGNTGELFF
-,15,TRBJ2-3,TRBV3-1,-,TGTGCCAGCAGCCAAGGACCCCTAGGAGTAGATACGCAGTATTTT,CASSQGPLGVDTQYF
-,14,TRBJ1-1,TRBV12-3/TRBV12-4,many,TGTGCCAGCATCGATTCGTGGATGAACACTGAAGCTTTCTTT,CASIDSWMNTEAFF
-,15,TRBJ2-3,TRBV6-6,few,TGTGCCAGCCGTTTGGGGGGCGAGTGGACAGATACGCAGTATTTT,CASRLGGEWTDTQYF
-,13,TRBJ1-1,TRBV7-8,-,TGTGCCAGCAGCCCACCGGGTGGCCGGGAAGCTTTCTTT,CASSPPGGREAFF
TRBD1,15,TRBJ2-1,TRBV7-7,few,TGTGCCAGCAGCTTAGACAGGGGGACCTACAATGAGCAGTTCTTC,CASSLDRGTYNEQFF
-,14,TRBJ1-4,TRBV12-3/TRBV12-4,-,TGTGCCAGCAGTTCGGACCGGGAGGGTGAAAAACTGTTTTTT,CASSSDREGEKLFF
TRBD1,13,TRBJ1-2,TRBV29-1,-,TGCAGCGTGCGGACAGGGCTTTACTATGGCTACACCTTC,CSVRTGLYYGYTF
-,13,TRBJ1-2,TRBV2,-,TGTGCCAGCAGTGCTTCAGGGCCCTATGGCTACACCTTC,CASSASGPYGYTF
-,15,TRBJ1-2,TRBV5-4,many,TGTGCCAGCAGCTTTATGTCGGACAGAGACTATGGCTACACCTTC,CASSFMSDRDYGYTF
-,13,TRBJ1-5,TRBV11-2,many,TGTGCCAGCAGCTTATCTTACACCCAGCCCCAGCATTTT,CASSLSYTQPQHF
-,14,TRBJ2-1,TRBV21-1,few,TGTGCCAGCAGCCCCGCGCCCCCTTCCGGTGAGCAGTTCTTC,CASSPAPPSGEQFF
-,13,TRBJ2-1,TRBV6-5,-,TGTGCCAGCAGTCCGACCGTGAGCGATGAGCAGTTCTTC,CASSPTVSDEQFF
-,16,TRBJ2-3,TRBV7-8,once,TGTGCCAGCAGCTCCGTGACGGTGGCTAGCACAGATACGCAGTATTTT,CASSSVTVASTDTQYF
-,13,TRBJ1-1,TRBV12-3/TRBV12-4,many,TGTGCCAGCAGTCCGTCACTGAACACTGAAGCTTTCTTT,CASSPSLNTEAFF
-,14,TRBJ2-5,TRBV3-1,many,TGTGCCAGCAGCCCAGGGGGGACCCAAGAGACCCAGTACTTC,CASSPGGTQETQYF
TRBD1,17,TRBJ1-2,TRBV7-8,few,TGTGCCAGCAGCTCAACCGCCGGGACAGGGTCTCACTATGGCTACACCTTC,CASSSTAGTGSHYGYTF
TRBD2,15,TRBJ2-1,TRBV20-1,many,TGCAGTGCGTATAGCGGGGGGGCTCCGCGGAATGAGCAGTTCTTC,CSAYSGGAPRNEQFF
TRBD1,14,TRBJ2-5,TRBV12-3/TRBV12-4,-,TGTGCCAGCAGGGGGGACAGACACCAAGAGACCCAGTACTTC,CASRGDRHQETQYF
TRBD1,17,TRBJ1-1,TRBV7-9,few,TGTGCCAGCAGCCAACGAGGTTGGGGCACAGGGGGCACTGAAGCTTTCTTT,CASSQRGWGTGGTEAFF
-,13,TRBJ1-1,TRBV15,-,TGTGCCACCAGCAGAGCCCCCTCTACTGAAGCTTTCTTT,CATSRAPSTEAFF
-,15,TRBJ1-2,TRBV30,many,TGTGCCTGGAGCAAAAGACAGGAGGTATTCTCTGGCTACACCTTC,CAWSKRQEVFSGYTF
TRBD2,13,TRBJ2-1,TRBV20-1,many,TGCAGTGCTAGCGGGGGGGTTATGTATGAGCAGTTCTTC,CSASGGVMYEQFF
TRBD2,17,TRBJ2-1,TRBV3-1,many,TGTGCCAGCAGCCACTACCCGACTAGCGGGGGGGCGAATGAGCAGTTCTTC,CASSHYPTSGGANEQFF
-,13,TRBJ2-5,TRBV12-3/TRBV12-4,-,TGTGCCAGCAGGCCGACAGCACAAGAGACCCAGTACTTC,CASRPTAQETQYF
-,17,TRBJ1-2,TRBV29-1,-,TGCAGCGTTGGGGGCCGCGGGCAAGGGGAAATTCTCTATGGCTACACCTTC,CSVGGRGQGEILYGYTF
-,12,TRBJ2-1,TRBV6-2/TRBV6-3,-,TGTGCCAGCAGTTACCCCGCCAATGAGCAGTTCTTC,CASSYPANEQFF
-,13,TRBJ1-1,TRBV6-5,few,TGTGCCAGCAGTTACAATGGAGCCACTGAAGCTTTCTTT,CASSYNGATEAFF
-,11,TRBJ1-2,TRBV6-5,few,TGTGCCACCGGCGGGCAATATGGCTACACCTTC,CATGGQYGYTF
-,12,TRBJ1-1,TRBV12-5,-,TGTGCTAGTGGTTTGGACGTGGCAGAAGCTTTCTTT,CASGLDVAEAFF
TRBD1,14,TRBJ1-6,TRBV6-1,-,TGTGCCAGCAGTGGGGACAGGCTATTTACACCCCTCCACTTT,CASSGDRLFTPLHF
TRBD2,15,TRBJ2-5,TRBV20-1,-,TGCAGTGCCAGAAGACTAGCGGGGACCCAAGAGACCCAGTACTTC,CSARRLAGTQETQYF
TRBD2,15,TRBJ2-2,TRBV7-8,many,TGTGCCAGCCGTAGTCTAGCGGGGAACACCGGGGAGCTGTTTTTT,CASRSLAGNTGELFF
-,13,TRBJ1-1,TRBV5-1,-,TGCGCCAGCAGCTTAGGAGGGGACACTGAAGCTTTCTTT,CASSLGGDTEAFF
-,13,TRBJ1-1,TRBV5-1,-,TGCGCCAGCAGCTTGACAGGGAGCACTGAAGCTTTCTTT,CASSLTGSTEAFF
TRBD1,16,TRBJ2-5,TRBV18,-,TGTGCCAGCTCACCACGTCTTCGGACAGGGGCAGAGACCCAGTACTTC,CASSPRLRTGAETQYF
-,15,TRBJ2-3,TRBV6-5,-,TGTGCCAGCAGTTACTGGGGCACTAGCACAGATACGCAGTATTTT,CASSYWGTSTDTQYF
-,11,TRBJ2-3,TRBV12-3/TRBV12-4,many,TGTGCCAGCAGTCGCACAGATACGCAGTATTTT,CASSRTDTQYF
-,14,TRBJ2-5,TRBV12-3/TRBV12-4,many,TGTGCCAGCACCCTTGGAGTGACCCAAGAGACCCAGTACTTC,CASTLGVTQETQYF
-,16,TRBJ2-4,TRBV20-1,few,TGCAGTGCTCCGGCTACGCGGGGATCGACCAAAAACATTCAGTACTTC,CSAPATRGSTKNIQYF
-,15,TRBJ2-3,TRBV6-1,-,TGTGCCAGCAGTGATTTCCAGCGCGGCACAGATACGCAGTATTTT,CASSDFQRGTDTQYF
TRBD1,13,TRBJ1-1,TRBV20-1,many,TGCAGTGCTAGCGACAGGGGATGGACTGAAGCTTTCTTT,CSASDRGWTEAFF
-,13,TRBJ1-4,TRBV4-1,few,TGCGCCAGCAGCCTGCTAAGAGGTGAAAAACTGTTTTTT,CASSLLRGEKLFF
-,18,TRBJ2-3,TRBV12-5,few,TGTGCTAGTGGTTTGGTACTCCACAGAGGATCGGGCACAGATACGCAGTATTTT,CASGLVLHRGSGTDTQYF
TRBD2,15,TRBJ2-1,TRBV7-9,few,TGTGCCAGCAGCTTAGGTCTAGCGGACTACAATGAGCAGTTCTTC,CASSLGLADYNEQFF
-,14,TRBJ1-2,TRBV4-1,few,TGCGCCAGCAGCCAGCCGGGACTTAACTATGGCTACACCTTC,CASSQPGLNYGYTF
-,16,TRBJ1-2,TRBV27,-,TGTGCCAGCAGTTTATCGGAAGGGGGGGCCCGCTATGGCTACACCTTC,CASSLSEGGARYGYTF
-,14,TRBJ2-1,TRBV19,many,TGTGCCAGTAGTATTGGGGACCCCTACAATGAGCAGTTCTTC,CASSIGDPYNEQFF
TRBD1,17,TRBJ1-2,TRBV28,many,TGTGCCAGCAGTCTCGAACTGACAGGGGCCCTCTTCTACGGCTACACCTTC,CASSLELTGALFYGYTF
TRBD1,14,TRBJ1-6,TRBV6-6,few,TGTGCCAGCAGTTGGACAGGGGAAAATTCACCCCTCCACTTT,CASSWTGENSPLHF